This T cell receptor beta chain appears in the sequencing data of a study of blood T cell repertoires in COVID-19. Germline CDR1 SSHAT, CDR2 FNYEAQ (reference sequence). This CDR3 is built from 13 residues. This clone appeared once. One junction end disagrees with the germline gene, perhaps due to a read error. In the study's own analysis: The authors estimated nucleated cell counts from reference gene primer amplification. Clones were read by immunoSEQ multiplex PCR, and TCRdb kept only the in-frame ones, dropping some. Clonal size and the V and J genes are those of that table, whereas D and trimming came from the DNA. The table records about 270,000 clones, approximately 89% of them present only once.

Sequencing input: peripheral blood. The sequence was obtained from a man in his forties with active or convalescent COVID-19. V and J are TRBV7-7 and TRBJ2-3, with TRBD1 as a possible D gene (6 bases). DNA for the CDR3: TGTGCTAGCAGCAGGGGCAGGGCAGATACGCAGTATTTT. This translates into CASSRGRADTQYF. Full variable domain (missing parts from reference TRBV7-7 and TRBJ2-3): GAGVSQSPRYKVTKRGQDVTLRCDPISSHATLYWYQQALGQGPEFLTYFNYEAQPDKSGLPSDRFSAERPEGSISTLTIQRTEQRDSAMYRCASSRGRADTQYFGPGTRLTVL.